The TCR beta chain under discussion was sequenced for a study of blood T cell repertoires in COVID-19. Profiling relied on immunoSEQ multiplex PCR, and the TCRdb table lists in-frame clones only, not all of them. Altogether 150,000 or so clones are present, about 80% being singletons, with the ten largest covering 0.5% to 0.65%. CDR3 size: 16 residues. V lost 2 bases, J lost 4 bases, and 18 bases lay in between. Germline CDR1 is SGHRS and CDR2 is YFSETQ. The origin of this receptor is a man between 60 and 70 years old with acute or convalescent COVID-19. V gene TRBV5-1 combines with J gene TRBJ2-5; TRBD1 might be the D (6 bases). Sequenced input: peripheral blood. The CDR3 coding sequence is TGCGCCAGCAGCTTTTCGACAGGAGATCGGCGAGAGACCCAGTACTTC. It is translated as CASSFSTGDRRETQYF.